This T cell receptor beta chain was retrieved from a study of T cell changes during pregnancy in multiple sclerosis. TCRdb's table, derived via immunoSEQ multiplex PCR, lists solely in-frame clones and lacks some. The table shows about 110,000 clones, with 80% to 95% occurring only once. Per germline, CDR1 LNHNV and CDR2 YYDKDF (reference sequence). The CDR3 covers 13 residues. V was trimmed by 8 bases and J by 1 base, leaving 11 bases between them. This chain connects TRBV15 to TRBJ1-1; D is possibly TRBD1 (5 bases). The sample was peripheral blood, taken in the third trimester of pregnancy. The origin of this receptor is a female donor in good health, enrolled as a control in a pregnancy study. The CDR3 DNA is TGTGCCACCGGGTGGACACCGAACACTGAAGCTTTCTTT. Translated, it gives CATGWTPNTEAFF.